A single sample gave rise to the 26 T cell receptor beta chains below, sequenced in a study of regulatory T cells in long-lasting Graves disease. In building TCR beta libraries, iRepertoire HTBI primers were used together with Arm-PCR of CDR3 regions. TCRdb re-derived calls from the multiplex PCR reads in MiXCR, one entry per CDR3 protein. The sample holds about 430,000 distinct CDR3 sequences, about 21% seen once. The time point denotes: persistent/refractory GD, antithyroid drugs over 5 years with positive TRAb. Preparation of the TCR library used RNA extracted from PBMCs. The sequenced sample was peripheral blood mononuclear cells (PBMCs), obtained when the disease was refractory, from a patient treated with antithyroid drugs. These receptors were taken from a female donor with Graves disease.

This clonotype was seen a few times. The gene calls are TRBV19 and TRBJ1-5; 9 bases are shared with TRBD1. The V segment lost 9 bases and the J segment 1 base; nucleotides outside the gene matches: 13. Germline V gives CDR1 LNHDA, CDR2 SQIVND (reference sequence). The CDR3 covers 17 residues. CDR3 DNA: TGTGCCAGCAAAACCGGGACAGGGTGGACGAGCAATCAGCCCCAGCATTTT. Translating gives CASKTGTGWTSNQPQHF.

A few counts support this clonotype. The chain joins TRBV7-2 to TRBJ2-5, with D possibly TRBD1 on 6 matching bases. This CDR3 region has 15 residues. V shed 6 bases and J shed 4 bases, with 18 bases lying between them. In germline, CDR1 is SGHTA, CDR2 FQGNSA. The CDR3 loop reads CASSFLRGWRETQYF. CDR3 bases: TGTGCCAGCAGTTTTCTGAGGGGGTGGCGAGAGACCCAGTACTTC.

The chain joins TRBV30 to TRBJ2-7; 8 bases line up with TRBD2. The V and J ends lost 0 bases and 4 bases, in that order; junction bases with no gene match: 8. The germline CDR1 and CDR2 sequences are GTSNPN and SVGIG (reference sequence). CDR3 length equals 15 residues. This chain's CDR3 is CAWSVLSSGRYEQYF. In DNA, the CDR3 is TGTGCCTGGAGTGTACTGTCCAGCGGGAGATACGAGCAGTACTTC.

This clonotype was seen only a few times. The V and J genes are TRBV7-9 and TRBJ2-7; 7 bases align to TRBD1. Germline assignment: CDR1 SEHNR and CDR2 FQNEAQ (reference sequence). V lost 5 bases to trimming and J lost 6 bases; unmatched junction nucleotides: 4. The CDR3 loop spans 12 amino acids. CDR3 loop: CASSQGGFEQYF. DNA for the CDR3: TGTGCCAGCAGCCAAGGGGGCTTCGAGCAGTACTTC. Supplemented by reference TRBV7-9 and TRBJ2-7, the full variable domain reads DTGVSQNPRHKITKRGQNVTFRCDPISEHNRLYWYRQTLGQGPEFLTYFQNEAQLEKSRLLSDRFSAERPKGSFSTLEIQRTEQGDSAMYLCASSQGGFEQYFGPGTRLTVT.

This clonotype was picked up many times. This chain links TRBV12-3 or TRBV12-4 with TRBJ1-4; no firm D call. Trimming cost V 4 bases and J 7 bases, with 7 bases left between them. There are 12 residues in the CDR3. CDR3 sequence: CASSSGFEKLFF. CDR3 DNA: TGTGCCAGCAGTTCAGGATTTGAAAAACTGTTTTTT.

The V gene is TRBV6-4, the J gene TRBJ2-6, with D possibly matching TRBD2 (5 bases). The CDR3 covers 19 residues. V lost 5 bases and J 0 bases, leaving 20 bases between the germline ends. Germline CDR1 reads MRHNA; CDR2 reads SNTAGT. The CDR3 is CASSYRRGGPISGANVLTF. Written as DNA, the CDR3 is TGTGCCAGCAGTTACCGCCGCGGCGGGCCTATCTCTGGGGCCAACGTCCTGACTTTC.

This clonotype was observed many times. The rearrangement joins TRBV28 to TRBJ1-4; 7 bases match TRBD1. This CDR3 spans 16 amino acids. Trimming removed 2 bases from V and 5 bases from J; junction bases left unmatched: 8. Germline CDR1 reads MDHEN; CDR2 reads SYDVKM. This CDR3 reads CASSLGRTGANEKLFF. In DNA, the CDR3 is TGTGCCAGCAGTTTAGGGCGGACAGGAGCGAATGAAAAACTGTTTTTT.

The chain recombines TRBV2 with TRBJ2-2, with D maybe TRBD1 (6 bases). CDR1 is SNHLY, CDR2 FYNNEI, per germline. This CDR3 is built from 14 residues. Trimming stripped 5 bases from V and 3 bases from J, with 10 bases between. The CDR3 region is CASSLTGHTGELFF. The CDR3 coding sequence is TGTGCCAGCAGTTTAACAGGGCACACCGGGGAGCTGTTTTTT.

This clonotype was counted many times. The V gene is TRBV2, the J gene TRBJ1-4, with a possible D match to TRBD1 (5 bases). In germline, CDR1 is SNHLY, CDR2 FYNNEI. This CDR3 region has 16 residues. Trimming removed 3 bases from V and 7 bases from J, with 18 bases in between. CDR3: CASSDSGTAGGEKLFF. The CDR3 DNA follows: TGTGCCAGCAGTGACTCCGGGACCGCGGGTGGTGAAAAACTGTTTTTT.

The table lists this clonotype with many counts. The J gene is TRBJ2-2, the V gene TRBV6-5, with TRBD2 as a possible D gene (6 bases). The CDR3 is 16 amino acids. Germline assignment: CDR1 MNHEY and CDR2 SVGAGI. The V end was cut by 0 bases, the J end by 2 bases, with 10 bases between. This CDR3 is CASSYSGLKNTGELFF. As DNA, the CDR3 is TGTGCCAGCAGTTACTCGGGACTGAAAAACACCGGGGAGCTGTTTTTT.

The table lists this clonotype with a few counts. The genes are TRBV27 and TRBJ2-7; D gene uncertain. V dropped 5 bases and J dropped 2 bases, with 10 bases sitting between them. This CDR3 has 13 amino acids. Germline V gene data show CDR1 as MNHEY and CDR2 as SMNVEV (reference sequence). The CDR3: CASSPQAPYEQYF. CDR3 in DNA: TGTGCCAGCAGTCCCCAGGCTCCCTACGAGCAGTACTTC.

The sample holds many counts of this clonotype. The chain uses TRBV12-5 and TRBJ1-5; D is undetermined. The length of the CDR3 is 15 residues. Trimming took 3 bases from V and 2 from J, leaving 11 bases between them. From germline, CDR1 is LGHNT and CDR2 FRNRAP. The CDR3 region is CASGLDTLGNQPQHF. The CDR3 bases are TGTGCTAGTGGTTTAGACACCTTGGGCAATCAGCCCCAGCATTTT.

This clonotype was detected many times. This chain uses TRBV29-1 with TRBJ1-1; no firm D call. Deletions cut 7 bases from V and 1 base from J, with 13 bases between. Germline V gene sequence: CDR1 SQVTM, CDR2 ANQGSEA. The CDR3 contains 13 residues. Written as DNA, the CDR3 is TGCAGCGCCTCGATCCGGGCGAACACTGAAGCTTTCTTT. It encodes CSASIRANTEAFF.

This clonotype was found many times. The V and J genes are TRBV20-1 and TRBJ2-7; no reliable D call. The V and J ends lost 3 bases and 6 bases respectively, with 9 bases between them. Germline V gives CDR1 DFQATT, CDR2 SNEGSKA (reference sequence). The CDR3 spans 11 residues. This chain's CDR3 is CSARLAAEQYF. DNA for the CDR3: TGCAGTGCTAGGTTAGCAGCCGAGCAGTACTTC.

This clonotype was found many times. The chain has TRBV10-3 and TRBJ2-7; 9 bases agree with TRBD1. CDR1 is ENHRY, CDR2 SYGVKD, per germline. The J segment lost 2 bases and the V segment lost 2 bases, leaving 4 bases of the junction unmatched. The CDR3 contains 15 residues. CDR3 nucleotides: TGTGCCATCAGTGAGGCCGGGACAGGGACCTACGAGCAGTACTTC. Residues: CAISEAGTGTYEQYF.

This clonotype occurred many times. V and J are TRBV2 and TRBJ2-7; D possibly corresponds to TRBD2 (6 bases). The CDR3 consists of 14 residues. CDR1 is SNHLY and CDR2 is FYNNEI in the germline V gene. The ends were cut back, 3 bases at V and 4 bases at J, with 13 bases in the middle. The CDR3 DNA is TGTGCCAGCAGTGACCCGGGACTGACTTACGAGCAGTACTTC. This translates into CASSDPGLTYEQYF.

This clonotype has a count of ten or more. The gene calls are TRBV6-1 and TRBJ2-6; D is unclear. Germline-derived CDR1 and CDR2 are MNHNS and SASEGT. Trimming removed 6 bases at V and 4 bases at J, with 13 bases between. The CDR3 runs 15 residues. DNA of the CDR3: TGTGCCAGCAGGCAAGGGATGGCGGGGGCCAACGTCCTGACTTTC. Protein: CASRQGMAGANVLTF.

As for this clonotype: This clone may be a read error of a much larger clone one base away. The CDR3 protein is CASSTEYTYGYTF. Written as DNA, the CDR3 is TGCGCCAGCAGCACGGAATACACCTATGGCTACACCTTC. J is TRBJ1-2 and V is TRBV5-1; D is undetermined. Germline values: CDR1 SGHRS, CDR2 YFSETQ. The CDR3 contains 13 residues. Trimming took 4 bases from V and 4 from J, leaving 11 bases between them. Complete variable domain (other parts from reference TRBV5-1 and TRBJ1-2): KAGVTQTPRYLIKTRGQQVTLSCSPISGHRSVSWYQQTPGQGLQFLFEYFSETQRNKGNFPGRFSGRQFSNSRSEMNVSTLELGDSALYLCASSTEYTYGYTFGSGTRLTVV.

This chain joins TRBV20-1 and TRBJ2-3; unclear D gene. CDR1 and CDR2 (germline): DFQATT, SNEGSKA (reference sequence). The V gene lost 4 bases and the J gene lost 2 bases, with 13 bases spanning the gap. The CDR3 consists of 14 residues. CDR3: CSATVSTDTDTQYF. In DNA form, the CDR3 reads TGCAGTGCTACCGTTTCTACAGACACAGATACGCAGTATTTT.

This chain joins TRBV20-1 and TRBJ2-2; TRBD2 matches 13 bases. CDR1 is DFQATT and CDR2 is SNEGSKA in the germline V gene (reference sequence). The V and J ends lost 2 bases and 1 base, in that order; junction bases with no gene match: 7. This CDR3 is 18 amino acids long. The CDR3 reads CSARSPGLAGVNTGELFF. In DNA, the CDR3 is TGCAGTGCTAGATCCCCCGGACTAGCGGGAGTGAACACCGGGGAGCTGTTTTTT.

CDR3 DNA: TGTGCCAGCAGTTTACACCTAGCTAGGGAGCAGTTCTTC. The encoded protein is CASSLHLAREQFF. The chain uses TRBV28 and TRBJ2-1; TRBD2 might be the D (5 bases). The CDR3 runs to 13 residues. V lost 2 bases and J lost 10, with 12 bases in between. Germline CDR1 reads MDHEN; CDR2 reads SYDVKM. Full variable domain (rest looked up from reference TRBV28 and TRBJ2-1): DVKVTQSSRYLVKRTGEKVFLECVQDMDHENMFWYRQDPGLGLRLIYFSYDVKMKEKGDIPEGYSVSREKKERFSLILESASTNQTSMYLCASSLHLAREQFFGPGTRLTVL.

The rearrangement links TRBV7-2 to TRBJ2-1; unclear D gene. CDR3 length equals 15 residues. Germline V lookup: CDR1 SGHTA, CDR2 FQGNSA. V lost 0 bases and J 10 bases, leaving 16 bases between the germline ends. Here the CDR3 DNA reads TGTGCCAGCAGCTTAGCGGGGTCTTCTCCTACGGAGCAGTTCTTC. Its translation is CASSLAGSSPTEQFF.

The V and J genes are TRBV7-9 and TRBJ1-2; D call uncertain. CDR1 SEHNR and CDR2 FQNEAQ come from the germline V gene (reference sequence). This CDR3 is built from 13 residues. Trimming took 5 bases from V and 2 from J, leaving 9 bases between them. CDR3 DNA sequence: TGTGCCAGCAGCCCAACAGCGAACTATGGCTACACCTTC. It translates to CASSPTANYGYTF.

In this sample, this clonotype turned up a few times. The chain joins TRBV7-2 to TRBJ2-7, with TRBD2 as a possible D gene (5 bases). This CDR3 has 14 amino acids. The germline V gene encodes CDR1 SGHTA and CDR2 FQGNSA. Trimming removed 4 bases at V and 2 bases at J, with 12 bases between. CDR3 region: CASSSGAGAYEQYF. Written as DNA, the CDR3 is TGTGCCAGCAGCTCTGGCGCCGGGGCCTACGAGCAGTACTTC.

This clonotype was seen more than once but under ten times. The chain carries TRBV28 and TRBJ2-3, with D unclear. The V gene's germline CDR1 is MDHEN and CDR2 SYDVKM. V was shortened by 2 bases and J by 1 base, with 13 bases between the two germline ends. This CDR3 contains 16 residues. The CDR3 DNA follows: TGTGCCAGCAGTTTAATCGGAAGGAAGGGCACAGATACGCAGTATTTT. This encodes CASSLIGRKGTDTQYF.

This clonotype was counted ten times or more. The rearrangement uses TRBV28 and TRBJ1-6; D not certain. In germline, CDR1 is MDHEN, CDR2 SYDVKM. The CDR3 covers 14 residues. Deletions cut 6 bases from V and 9 bases from J, with 15 bases between. CDR3 loop: CASRSGQLGSPLHF. CDR3 DNA: TGTGCCAGCAGATCAGGCCAGCTGGGTTCACCCCTCCACTTT.